The rows below give T cell receptor beta chains drawn from one sample of a study of CD4 T cells in relation to SARS-CoV-2 and coronaviruses. Measured with immunoSEQ multiplex PCR; TCRdb has only the in-frame clones, and not every one. The sample includes about 56,000 clones, 92% of them seen just once. What was sequenced was naive CD4+ T cells from PBMCs. The receptors originated from an adult with COVID-19. Both conserved end residues are part of each CDR3. A D gene is named only where the DNA matches it firmly. Not all rows give a size; the values are once, few, many and, for expanded clones, a class.

j_gene | d_gene | v_gene | len | abundance | CDR3nt | CDR3aa
TRBJ1-1 | - | TRBV5-8 | 13 | - | TGTGCCAGCAGCCCACCCAGACCCTCTGAAGCTTTCTTT | CASSPPRPSEAFF
TRBJ2-1 | - | TRBV10-3 | 18 | - | TGTGCCATCAGTGAGTCGAGGAAAGAAACGATGAAGGTCAATGAGCAGTTCTTC | CAISESRKETMKVNEQFF
TRBJ1-1 | - | TRBV5-4 | 13 | - | TGTGCCAGCAGGATGGGTAGAAACACTGAAGCTTTCTTT | CASRMGRNTEAFF
TRBJ1-4 | - | TRBV6-1 | 17 | - | TGTGCCAGCAGTGAAGAGGCAGGGGATCCAACTAATGAAAAACTGTTTTTT | CASSEEAGDPTNEKLFF
TRBJ2-5 | - | TRBV21-1 | 19 | - | TGTGCCAGCAGCCCGTTCAAAACCCCCCGGGAAGTAAAAGAAGAGACCCAGTACTTC | CASSPFKTPREVKEETQYF
TRBJ1-4 | TRBD1 | TRBV5-1 | 15 | - | TGCGCCAGCAGCCAGCCGGGACAGGGAGGTGAAAAACTGTTTTTT | CASSQPGQGGEKLFF
TRBJ2-1 | - | TRBV28 | 15 | - | TGTGCCAGCAGTTTATACGGTAGCTCCTACAATGAGCAGTTCTTC | CASSLYGSSYNEQFF
TRBJ2-7 | - | TRBV12-3/TRBV12-4 | 13 | - | TGTGCCAGCAGTTCGCGACACATCTACGAGCAGTACTTC | CASSSRHIYEQYF
TRBJ1-6 | TRBD1 | TRBV6-5 | 14 | - | TGTGCCAGCAGTCAACGGACAGGTCCTTCACCCCTCCACTTT | CASSQRTGPSPLHF
TRBJ2-3 | TRBD2 | TRBV6-2/TRBV6-3 | 16 | - | TGTGCCAGCAGTGACCGACTAGCGGGATTCACAGATACGCAGTATTTT | CASSDRLAGFTDTQYF
TRBJ1-2 | - | TRBV29-1 | 12 | - | TGCAGCGCGACCGGGACTAACTATGGCTACACCTTC | CSATGTNYGYTF
TRBJ1-4 | - | TRBV24-1 | 15 | - | TGTGCCACCAGTGTCAAACAGCTCCCTAATGAAAAACTGTTTTTT | CATSVKQLPNEKLFF
TRBJ2-3 | - | TRBV7-2 | 14 | - | TGTGCCAGCTCTCGGGGGGCCCGCACAGATACGCAGTATTTT | CASSRGARTDTQYF
TRBJ1-5 | TRBD1 | TRBV28 | 15 | - | TGTGCCAGCAGGGGGACAGGCGGGAGCAATCAGCCCCAGCATTTT | CASRGTGGSNQPQHF
TRBJ1-6 | TRBD1 | TRBV7-9 | 14 | few | TGTGCCAGCAGCCCACAGGGGAGCGGGTCACCCCTCCACTTT | CASSPQGSGSPLHF
TRBJ2-1 | - | TRBV7-9 | 15 | - | TGTGCCAGCAGCTCTTACAGGGAATCCTACAATGAGCAGTTCTTC | CASSSYRESYNEQFF
TRBJ2-1 | - | TRBV5-1 | 14 | - | TGCGCCAGCAGCTTGGGGGCTGGATCGGATGAGCAGTTCTTC | CASSLGAGSDEQFF
TRBJ2-1 | TRBD2 | TRBV18 | 17 | - | TGTGCCAGCTCACCCCCTCGCACTAGCGGGAGGAACAATGAGCAGTTCTTC | CASSPPRTSGRNNEQFF
TRBJ1-1 | - | TRBV5-3 | 11 | - | TGTGCCAGAAGCCCCAACACTGAAGCTTTCTTT | CARSPNTEAFF
TRBJ1-4 | TRBD1 | TRBV5-1 | 15 | - | TGCGCCAGCGGACAGGGTGGGACCGGGAAGGAAAAACTGTTTTTT | CASGQGGTGKEKLFF
TRBJ2-3 | TRBD1 | TRBV2 | 12 | - | TGTGCCAGCAGTGCTCCGGGACAGGGCCCGTATTTT | CASSAPGQGPYF
TRBJ2-3 | - | TRBV3-1/TRBV3-2 | 15 | - | TGTGCCAGCAGCCTACGGGACTTGAGCACAGATACGCAGTATTTT | CASSLRDLSTDTQYF
TRBJ2-7 | TRBD1 | TRBV7-3 | 14 | - | TGTGCCAGCAGCTACGACAGGGGAAGCTACGAGCAGTACTTC | CASSYDRGSYEQYF
TRBJ1-4 | TRBD1 | TRBV15 | 15 | - | TGTGCCACCAGCGGCAGAGACAGGGATGGGAGGAAACTGTTTTTT | CATSGRDRDGRKLFF
TRBJ1-5 | - | TRBV30 | 14 | - | TGTGCCTGGAGTCAGGCAGGGTCGCATCAGCCCCAGCATTTT | CAWSQAGSHQPQHF
TRBJ2-5 | TRBD2 | TRBV6-6 | 14 | - | TGTGCCAGCAGTCCCCCGGGAGGACAAGAGACCCAGTACTTC | CASSPPGGQETQYF
TRBJ2-5 | - | TRBV30 | 16 | - | TGTGCCTGGAGTCCAGGACTGGGGCAGGGCGGGGAGACCCAGTACTTC | CAWSPGLGQGGETQYF
TRBJ2-7 | - | TRBV21-1 | 17 | - | TGTGCCAGCAGCAAAGGCGCAGGGGTTGTTAAATGGTACGAGCAGTACTTC | CASSKGAGVVKWYEQYF
TRBJ1-6 | - | TRBV5-1 | 17 | - | TGCGCCAGCAGCTTGGCCCCTGGCAGGACGAATAATTCACCCCTCCACTTT | CASSLAPGRTNNSPLHF
TRBJ2-1 | - | TRBV15 | 16 | - | TGTGCCACCAGCAGAGCCCTTGCAACTCGGTACAATGAGCAGTTCTTC | CATSRALATRYNEQFF
TRBJ1-5 | - | TRBV5-1 | 15 | few | TGCGCCAGCAGCTTGTCGGGGGTTGGCAATCAGCCCCAGCATTTT | CASSLSGVGNQPQHF
TRBJ2-5 | TRBD1 | TRBV6-2/TRBV6-3 | 15 | - | TGTGCCAGCAGTTACCCCCCGCAGGGGGAAGAGACCCAGTACTTC | CASSYPPQGEETQYF
TRBJ1-4 | TRBD1 | TRBV7-9 | 14 | - | TGTGCCAGCAGGACAGGGACCATAAATGAAAAACTGTTTTTT | CASRTGTINEKLFF
TRBJ1-2 | TRBD1 | TRBV3-1/TRBV3-2 | 16 | - | TGTGCCAGCAGCCAAGACCAACGTGGAGGGGGCGGTGGCTACACCTTC | CASSQDQRGGGGGYTF
TRBJ2-7 | - | TRBV6-2/TRBV6-3 | 14 | - | TGTGCCAGCAGTTATGACAGGTCAGCCTACGAGCAGTACTTC | CASSYDRSAYEQYF
TRBJ2-1 | TRBD2 | TRBV7-6 | 16 | - | TGTGCCAGCAGTCATATAGCGGGAGTTACTTACAATGAGCAGTTCTTC | CASSHIAGVTYNEQFF
TRBJ2-3 | TRBD2 | TRBV28 | 17 | once | TGTGCCAGCAGGGGCAGAGTATTGACTAGCGACACAGATACGCAGTATTTT | CASRGRVLTSDTDTQYF
TRBJ2-2 | - | TRBV5-1 | 15 | - | TGCGCCAGCAGCTTAGGGGACACCAACACCGGGGAGCTGTTTTTT | CASSLGDTNTGELFF
TRBJ2-5 | - | TRBV5-1 | 12 | - | TGCGCCAGCAGCTCTGGAGGGGAGACCCAGTACTTC | CASSSGGETQYF
TRBJ2-3 | TRBD1 | TRBV24-1 | 15 | once | TGTGCCACCAGTGAGAGGCAGGGGGGCACAGATACGCAGTATTTT | CATSERQGGTDTQYF
TRBJ2-7 | TRBD2 | TRBV5-1 | 17 | - | TGCGCCAGCAGCATGGAGACTAGCGGGATAGCCGGGGTAGCGCAGTACTTC | CASSMETSGIAGVAQYF
TRBJ2-1 | TRBD2 | TRBV5-1 | 14 | - | TGCGCCAGCAGCTACAGGACTAGCGGCTATGAGCAGTTCTTC | CASSYRTSGYEQFF
TRBJ1-1 | - | TRBV2 | 12 | - | TGTGCCAGCAGAGGAGACAGCACTAAGGCTTTCTTT | CASRGDSTKAFF
TRBJ1-4 | - | TRBV28 | 12 | - | TGTGCCCTCGGCAGGGGCCATGAAAAACTGTTTTTT | CALGRGHEKLFF
TRBJ1-4 | TRBD1 | TRBV7-8 | 15 | - | TGTGCCAGCAGACGACAGGGAGCAACTAATGAAAAACTGTTTTTT | CASRRQGATNEKLFF
TRBJ1-2 | - | TRBV19 | 13 | - | TGTGCCAGTAGACAGGTGGCAAACTATGGCTACACCTTC | CASRQVANYGYTF
TRBJ1-4 | TRBD1 | TRBV23-1 | 17 | - | TGCGCCAGCAGTCACGGACAGGGTCGGTCTTGGAGTGAAAAACTGTTTTTT | CASSHGQGRSWSEKLFF
TRBJ2-7 | - | TRBV5-5 | 11 | - | TGCCTCCCGAAGTCCGGCCACGAGCAGTACTTC | CLPKSGHEQYF
TRBJ2-1 | - | TRBV7-9 | 13 | once | TGTGCCAGCAGCCCCCGACTCTACAATGAGCAGTTCTTC | CASSPRLYNEQFF
TRBJ2-1 | TRBD2 | TRBV6-8 | 15 | - | TGTGCCAACCCTAGCGGGAGGGTATTGTACAATGAGCAGTTCTTC | CANPSGRVLYNEQFF
TRBJ1-1 | TRBD1 | TRBV6-1 | 14 | few | TGTGCCAGCAGTGAGGAGACAGGGTTTGCTGAAGCTTTCTTT | CASSEETGFAEAFF